Below are 29 T cell receptor beta chains sequenced from a single sample in a study of immune evolution from preneoplasia to lung adenocarcinoma. Profiled with immunoSEQ multiplex PCR; TCRdb holds only in-frame clones, not every one. The sample has under 7,500 clones; around three quarters are singletons. Sequenced sample: FFPE minimally invasive lung adenocarcinoma tissue. The receptors originated from a person between 60 and 80 years old with lung adenocarcinoma.

The chain employs TRBV28 and TRBJ1-2; D is unresolved. The CDR3 has 13 residues. Germline V gives CDR1 MDHEN, CDR2 SYDVKM. The V gene lost 1 base and the J gene lost 6 bases, with 9 bases spanning the gap. Here the CDR3 DNA reads TGTGCCAGCAGTTTATATCCGGGAAATGGCTACACCTTC. Translating it yields CASSLYPGNGYTF.

The rearrangement joins TRBV29-1 to TRBJ2-1; 9 nucleotides align to TRBD2. The CDR3 is 13 residues long. Trimming removed 4 bases from V and 10 bases from J; junction bases left unmatched: 8. Germline lookup yields CDR1 SQVTM and CDR2 ANQGSEA. CDR3 sequence: CSVAGSLAGEQFF. The CDR3 DNA follows: TGCAGCGTTGCGGGGAGCCTAGCGGGGGAGCAGTTCTTC.

The chain joins TRBV28 to TRBJ1-1; D might be TRBD1 (6 bases). Germline CDR1 MDHEN, CDR2 SYDVKM. V lost 2 bases to trimming and J lost 3 bases, with 10 bases between them. CDR3 size: 14 residues. Written as DNA, the CDR3 is TGTGCCAGCAGTTTAGTAAGGGGGTACACTGAAGCTTTCTTT. Encoded protein: CASSLVRGYTEAFF.

The V and J genes are TRBV6-6 and TRBJ1-1; D is uncertain. Trimming removed 0 bases from V and 6 bases from J, with 8 bases in between. The germline V gene has CDR1 MNHNY and CDR2 SVGAGI (reference sequence). CDR3 size: 13 residues. CDR3 nucleotide sequence: TGTGCCAGCAGTTACTCCGAGATACCTGAAGCTTTCTTT. This gives the protein CASSYSEIPEAFF.

This rearrangement joins TRBV11-3 to TRBJ2-1; D might be TRBD2 (5 bases). CDR3 length equals 11 residues. The germline V and J ends were trimmed by 7 bases and 7 bases, with 8 bases remaining between them. Germline CDR1 SGHNT, CDR2 YENEEA. The CDR3 coding sequence is TGTGCCAGCAAGGAGGTGAATGAGCAGTTCTTC. Translation: CASKEVNEQFF.

The V gene is TRBV5-4, the J gene TRBJ2-1, with 9 nucleotides matching TRBD2. CDR3 size: 14 residues. Trimming took 4 bases from V and 5 from J; bases not matched to a gene: 4. Germline V lookup: CDR1 SGHNT, CDR2 YYREEE (reference sequence). CDR3 protein: CASSGGLADNEQFF. The CDR3 DNA reads as TGTGCCAGCAGCGGGGGACTAGCCGACAATGAGCAGTTCTTC. The variable domain in full, with the rest retrieved from reference TRBV5-4 and TRBJ2-1, is ETGVTQSPTHLIKTRGQQVTLRCSSQSGHNTVSWYQQALGQGPQFIFQYYREEENGRGNFPPRFSGLQFPNYSSELNVNALELDDSALYLCASSGGLADNEQFFGPGTRLTVL.

CDR3 residues: CASRPGPFQGEQFF. In nucleotides, the CDR3 is TGTGCCAGTAGACCCGGACCGTTCCAGGGTGAGCAGTTCTTC. The chain couples TRBV19 to TRBJ2-1; tentative D call: TRBD1 (5 bases). CDR1 is LNHDA, CDR2 SQIVND, per germline (reference sequence). The CDR3 runs 14 residues. The V gene lost 6 bases and the J gene lost 9 bases, with 18 bases spanning the gap.

In its sample, this clone ranks as large. The chain employs TRBV5-5 and TRBJ2-7; possible D gene TRBD1, 5 bases. Germline lookup yields CDR1 SGHKS and CDR2 YYEKEE (reference sequence). Trimming cost V 1 base and J 7 bases, with 18 bases left between them. This CDR3 contains 15 residues. The CDR3 nucleotides read TGTGCCAGCAGCTTGACAGGCAACCTACAAGGGGAGCAGTACTTC. It is translated as CASSLTGNLQGEQYF.

The chain uses TRBV11-2 and TRBJ1-1; D is unresolved. The germline V gene has CDR1 SGHAT and CDR2 FQNNGV. The CDR3 length is 12 residues. V was cut by 2 bases and J by 5 bases, with 6 bases left in between. The CDR3 spells CASSLQRTEAFF. DNA of the CDR3: TGTGCCAGCAGCTTACAAAGGACTGAAGCTTTCTTT.

For this clone: The sample has other DNA sequences that encode this CDR3 too. The gene calls are TRBV19 and TRBJ2-1; 13 nucleotides align to TRBD2. This CDR3 has 17 amino acids. J lost 0 bases, V lost 4 bases, and 3 bases had no gene match. Germline CDR1 LNHDA, CDR2 SQIVND (reference sequence). Here the CDR3 reads CASSKGLAGVSYNEQFF. CDR3 DNA: TGTGCCAGTAGTAAAGGACTAGCGGGAGTCTCCTACAATGAGCAGTTCTTC.

The chain recombines TRBV30 with TRBJ2-2; D may match TRBD1 or TRBD2 (5 bases each). Trimming left V 5 bases short and J 0 bases short, with 13 bases between. Germline V gene lookup returns CDR1 GTSNPN and CDR2 SVGIG (reference sequence). CDR3 length: 15 amino acids. This CDR3 reads CAWGTTFANTGELFF. DNA of the CDR3: TGTGCCTGGGGGACCACGTTCGCGAACACCGGGGAGCTGTTTTTT.

This chain uses TRBV6-1 with TRBJ2-7; 11 bases are a match to TRBD2. V shed 3 bases and J 5 bases; nucleotides not matched to a gene: 6. The CDR3 consists of 15 residues. The germline CDR1 and CDR2 sequences are MNHNS and SASEGT. In DNA form, the CDR3 reads TGTGCCAGCAGTGATCGACTAGCGGGATCCCACGAGCAGTACTTC. It codes for CASSDRLAGSHEQYF.

This clone was seen only once. The same CDR3 can be traced to other DNA sequences in this sample. The chain combines TRBV18 with TRBJ2-5; the D is unclear. The CDR3 spans 12 residues. The germline gives CDR1 KGHSH, CDR2 LQKENI. Trimming cost V 3 bases and J 2 bases, with 4 bases left between them. The CDR3 bases are TGTGCCAGCTCACCCGGACAAGAGACCCAGTACTTC. Translation gives CASSPGQETQYF.

V and J are TRBV10-2 and TRBJ2-7, with 12 positions matching TRBD1. With V trimmed by 7 bases and J by 7 bases, 11 bases remained unmatched. The CDR3 is made up of 15 amino acids. The germline CDR1 and CDR2 sequences are WSHSY and SAAADI. The CDR3 nucleotides are TGCGCCAGCACTTCCGGGACAGGGGGCGCAGGGGAGCAGTACTTC. Protein sequence: CASTSGTGGAGEQYF.

The chain links TRBV6-4 to TRBJ2-1; D is uncertain. The CDR3 has 16 amino acids. Germline-derived CDR1 and CDR2 are MRHNA and SNTAGT. V was cut by 0 bases and J by 0 bases, with 9 bases left in between. CDR3 sequence (DNA): TGTGCCAGCAGTGACTCGACGGAGCCCTCCTACAATGAGCAGTTCTTC. Translated, it gives CASSDSTEPSYNEQFF.

This rearrangement joins TRBV6-8 to TRBJ2-1; a possible D gene is TRBD2 (6 bases). V gave up 11 bases and J gave up 5 bases, with 22 bases separating them. CDR1 is MNHGY and CDR2 is SAAAGT in the germline V gene. The length of the CDR3 is 15 residues. In nucleotides, the CDR3 is TGTGCCGTACAAGCCGGGGGAAGGGCCGACAATGAGCAGTTCTTC. Amino acid sequence: CAVQAGGRADNEQFF.

This chain links TRBV4-2 with TRBJ2-7; the D call may be TRBD1 or TRBD2 (5 bases each). Germline CDR1 and CDR2: LGHNA and YNFKEQ. V gave up 0 bases and J gave up 5 bases, with 11 bases separating them. The CDR3 has 14 amino acids. The CDR3 DNA sequence: TGTGCCAGCAGCCAAGAAACGGGACCCCACGAGCAGTACTTC. Residues: CASSQETGPHEQYF.

The rearrangement uses TRBV7-9 and TRBJ2-1; maybe TRBD2 (6 bases). Germline V gene lookup returns CDR1 SEHNR and CDR2 FQNEAQ (reference sequence). V was cut by 4 bases and J by 10 bases, with 17 bases left in between. The length of the CDR3 is 14 residues. Here the CDR3 reads CASSSPGLSREQFF. The CDR3 DNA follows: TGTGCCAGCAGCTCCCCGGGACTCTCGCGGGAGCAGTTCTTC.

V gene TRBV6-5 combines with J gene TRBJ2-7, with a tentative D call TRBD2 (6 bases). Trimming removed 0 bases at V and 5 bases at J, with 14 bases between. Germline V gene lookup returns CDR1 MNHEY and CDR2 SVGAGI. There are 15 residues in the CDR3. The CDR3 DNA reads TGTGCCAGCAGTTACTCCGCTAGCGTTGGGGACGAGCAGTACTTC. Translating it yields CASSYSASVGDEQYF.

CDR3 in DNA: TGTGCCTGGAGTGTACGGGGGCCGTACGGCATTCAGTACTTC. Protein sequence: CAWSVRGPYGIQYF. The rearrangement joins TRBV30 to TRBJ2-4; possibly TRBD1 or TRBD2 for D (6 bases each). V lost 0 bases, J lost 9 bases, and 15 bases lay in between. The CDR3 has 14 amino acids. Germline assignment: CDR1 GTSNPN and CDR2 SVGIG (reference sequence).

The gene calls are TRBV6-7 and TRBJ2-7; the D is unclear. TRBV6-7 is labeled an ORF, and its function is uncertain. The V end was cut by 0 bases, the J end by 3 bases, with 15 bases between. This CDR3 has 16 amino acids. CDR3 protein: CASSYSEPSADYEQYF. The CDR3 nucleotides read TGTGCCAGCAGTTACTCTGAGCCCAGCGCCGACTACGAGCAGTACTTC.

V is TRBV7-2 and J is TRBJ2-2, with a weak D call TRBD2 (6 bases). Deletions cut 2 bases from V and 5 bases from J, with 12 bases between. The CDR3 has 15 residues. Germline V lookup: CDR1 SGHTA, CDR2 FQGNSA. The CDR3, as DNA: TGTGCCAGCAGCTTAATCCGCGGGGATACCGGGGAGCTGTTTTTT. This codes for CASSLIRGDTGELFF.

Only a few counts were recorded for this clone. The rearrangement uses TRBV7-8 and TRBJ2-7; possible D gene TRBD2, 5 bases. V was pared by 1 base and J by 0 bases, with 10 bases between. The germline V gene encodes CDR1 SGHVS and CDR2 FQNEAQ. There are 15 residues in the CDR3. The CDR3 spells CASSLGGPSSYEQYF. As DNA, the CDR3 is TGTGCCAGCAGCTTAGGAGGGCCGAGCTCCTACGAGCAGTACTTC.

The CDR3: CASSLYRGSGNQPQHF. CDR3 sequence (DNA): TGTGCCAGCAGCTTATACAGGGGCAGTGGCAATCAGCCCCAGCATTTT. The J gene is TRBJ1-5, the V gene TRBV7-8; 7 nucleotides agree with TRBD1. CDR1 and CDR2 from the germline V gene are SGHVS and FQNEAQ. V shed 2 bases and J 2 bases; nucleotides not matched to a gene: 6. The length of the CDR3 is 16 residues.

The V call is TRBV18, the J call TRBJ2-3, with TRBD2 matching 9 bases. Germline V CDR1 and CDR2: KGHSH, LQKENI. V was pared by 1 base and J by 5 bases, with 7 bases of the junction left unmatched. The CDR3 has 16 amino acids. This CDR3 reads CASSPLAGVAGDTQYF. The CDR3 bases are TGTGCCAGCTCACCACTAGCGGGAGTGGCTGGAGATACGCAGTATTTT.

The V gene is TRBV28, the J gene TRBJ1-2; TRBD1 might be the D (5 bases). The V gene's germline CDR1 is MDHEN and CDR2 SYDVKM. With 5 bases removed from V and 5 bases from J, the gap between germline ends came to 12 bases. The CDR3 has 13 residues. In DNA, the CDR3 is TGTGCCAGCAGTATAGACAGCCAGTATGGCTACACCTTC. Translation: CASSIDSQYGYTF.

The J gene is TRBJ2-1, the V gene TRBV6-1; D is unresolved. This CDR3 has 14 amino acids. With 7 bases removed from V and 6 bases from J, the gap between germline ends came to 16 bases. Germline V lookup: CDR1 MNHNS, CDR2 SASEGT. The CDR3 DNA follows: TGTGCCAGCACTTCTCTAGGGTCTGGCAATGAGCAGTTCTTC. Protein sequence: CASTSLGSGNEQFF.

The V gene is TRBV28, the J gene TRBJ1-5, with 9 bases fitting TRBD1. Germline values: CDR1 MDHEN, CDR2 SYDVKM. The V and J ends lost 5 bases and 5 bases, in that order; junction bases with no gene match: 7. This CDR3 comprises 15 residues. The CDR3 here is CASSDEQGAYQPQHF. The CDR3 coding sequence is TGTGCCAGCAGTGATGAACAGGGGGCGTATCAGCCCCAGCATTTT.

The chain recombines TRBV19 with TRBJ2-5; 9 bases line up with TRBD2. Germline assignment: CDR1 LNHDA and CDR2 SQIVND (reference sequence). This CDR3 has 16 amino acids. V was pared by 6 bases and J by 5 bases, with 13 bases of the junction left unmatched. In DNA form, the CDR3 reads TGTGCCAGTAGGACTACCGGGACTAGCAACCGGGAGACCCAGTACTTC. Protein sequence: CASRTTGTSNRETQYF.